Presented here are 32 T cell receptor beta chains from one specimen sequenced in a study of CD8 T cells in ankylosing spondylitis (TCRdb year 2017). To prepare the library, 5' RACE was applied. The listed sequencing device is Illumina HiSeq 2500. TCRdb cleaned the public reads at Q25 with fastp, built clones with MiXCR and kept in-frame beta chains. Each CDR3 protein appears once, grouped with its most common genes and DNA. This sample has a few hundred thousand distinct CDR3 sequences in its table, and around 21% of those were observed once. The top ten clones comprise roughly 4% of the sample. Sequencing was done on a sample of blood, either unsorted or a sorted T cell fraction (not recorded which). The receptors were sampled from a female donor with ankylosing spondylitis or in good health (not recorded which).

This clonotype was counted between two and nine times. The rearrangement joins TRBV12-3 or TRBV12-4 to TRBJ1-4; a weak D match, TRBD1 (5 bases). The CDR3 length is 14 residues. The V end was cut by 3 bases, the J end by 8 bases, with 13 bases between. The CDR3 DNA reads TGTGCCAGCAGTTTGGGGCACCCCAGGGAAAAACTGTTTTTT. Translating gives CASSLGHPREKLFF.

This chain joins TRBV5-1 and TRBJ1-1, with unresolved D. This CDR3 spans 13 amino acids. The V end lost 4 bases, the J end lost 0 bases, and 7 bases lay between the germline ends. The germline V gene has CDR1 SGHRS and CDR2 YFSETQ. CDR3 bases: TGCGCCAGCAGCGAGGTACTGAACACTGAAGCTTTCTTT. Its translation: CASSEVLNTEAFF.

There are a few counts of this clonotype. This sequence joins TRBV7-2 and TRBJ2-7; a possible D gene is TRBD1 (6 bases). This CDR3 region has 16 residues. Germline V lookup: CDR1 SGHTA, CDR2 FQGNSA. With 1 base removed from V and 4 bases from J, the gap between germline ends came to 17 bases. The CDR3 region has the DNA TGTGCCAGCAGCTTAGAAGGACAGCTTCAATTTTACGAGCAGTACTTC. Its translation is CASSLEGQLQFYEQYF.

The chain combines TRBV20-1 with TRBJ2-4; 7 nucleotides agree with TRBD2. V gave up 0 bases and J gave up 6 bases; unmatched junction bases: 8. The germline V gene encodes CDR1 DFQATT and CDR2 SNEGSKA (reference sequence). CDR3 size: 15 residues. Here the CDR3 DNA reads TGCAGTGCTAGAGATCTCGGGAGGACTCTAAACATTCAGTACTTC. Its protein product is CSARDLGRTLNIQYF.

The chain carries TRBV5-4 and TRBJ2-3; 7 nucleotides line up with TRBD1. In germline, CDR1 is SGHNT, CDR2 YYREEE (reference sequence). Trimming cost V 3 bases and J 0 bases; bases outside gene matches: 4. The CDR3 contains 15 residues. The CDR3 DNA is TGTGCCAGCAGCTACTGGACAGGTAGCACAGATACGCAGTATTTT. This translates into CASSYWTGSTDTQYF.

The chain joins TRBV24-1 to TRBJ2-3; tentative D call: TRBD2 (5 bases). The V and J ends lost 2 bases and 4 bases respectively, with 15 bases between them. Germline CDR1 and CDR2: KGHDR and SFDVKD. This CDR3 is built from 16 residues. For the CDR3, the DNA is TGTGCCACCAGTGATTCCGGACTGGAATTCCCAGATACGCAGTATTTT. It specifies CATSDSGLEFPDTQYF.

This clonotype was counted at least ten times. The chain recombines TRBV15 with TRBJ2-1; 8 bases fit TRBD1. Germline V lookup: CDR1 LNHNV, CDR2 YYDKDF (reference sequence). The CDR3 has 17 amino acids. J gave up 6 bases and V 2 bases, and 12 bases lay outside the gene matches. Here the CDR3 reads CATSRRTGQVGGNEQFF. The CDR3 region has the DNA TGTGCCACCAGCAGAAGAACGGGACAGGTTGGGGGCAATGAGCAGTTCTTC.

This clonotype was detected a few times. The chain combines TRBV7-9 with TRBJ2-5, with a possible D match to TRBD2 (5 bases). The CDR3 has 15 amino acids. The germline V gene has CDR1 SEHNR and CDR2 FQNEAQ (reference sequence). Trimming shortened V by 5 bases and J by 4 bases, and 17 bases separated the two germline ends. The CDR3 protein is CASSQNPLGIETQYF. CDR3 nucleotides: TGTGCCAGCAGCCAGAACCCCCTCGGGATAGAGACCCAGTACTTC.

The V call is TRBV12-3 or TRBV12-4, the J call TRBJ2-3; D uncertain. Deletions cut 3 bases from V and 7 bases from J, with 11 bases between. The CDR3 extends over 13 amino acids. The CDR3 region has the DNA TGTGCCAGCAGTTTTTCCCGGGCGTATACGCAGTATTTT. Its protein product is CASSFSRAYTQYF.

This clonotype was seen a few times. The genes are TRBV24-1 and TRBJ2-5; TRBD2 matches at 7 bases. Germline V gene lookup returns CDR1 KGHDR and CDR2 SFDVKD. There are 17 residues in the CDR3. The ends lost 3 bases at V and 0 bases at J; junction bases unmatched: 9. The CDR3 spells CATSDRREGSHQETQYF. CDR3 DNA sequence: TGTGCCACCAGTGATCGAAGGGAGGGGAGTCACCAAGAGACCCAGTACTTC.

In this sample, this clonotype turned up a few times. The chain joins TRBV7-2 to TRBJ2-7, with D perhaps TRBD1 or TRBD2 (6 bases each). The V gene's germline CDR1 is SGHTA and CDR2 FQGNSA. V was trimmed by 0 bases and J by 7 bases, leaving 16 bases between them. CDR3 length: 15 residues. The CDR3, as DNA: TGTGCCAGCAGCTTAGCGCAGGGGAGGTTTGGGGAGCAGTACTTC. It is translated as CASSLAQGRFGEQYF.

This clonotype showed up just a few times. This chain links TRBV5-1 with TRBJ2-1, with 9 bases that match TRBD2. V lost 5 bases to trimming and J lost 6 bases; unmatched junction nucleotides: 9. From germline, CDR1 is SGHRS and CDR2 YFSETQ. This CDR3 comprises 15 residues. The CDR3 protein is CASSEAGAGGNEQFF. CDR3 nucleotides: TGCGCCAGCAGTGAAGCGGGAGCGGGGGGCAATGAGCAGTTCTTC.

This sequence joins TRBV6-2 or TRBV6-3 and TRBJ1-1, with TRBD1 matching 7 bases. Germline V gene sequence: CDR1 MNHEY, CDR2 SVGEGT. The CDR3 spans 16 residues. V shed 5 bases, J shed 6 bases, and the junction held 15 bases outside the gene matches. The CDR3 loop is CASSPIPTGLSAEAFF. The CDR3 coding sequence is TGTGCCAGCAGTCCCATCCCGACAGGGTTGAGCGCTGAAGCTTTCTTT.

This chain connects TRBV20-1 to TRBJ2-7; TRBD2 aligns across 7 bases. Per the germline V gene, CDR1 is DFQATT and CDR2 is SNEGSKA (reference sequence). The CDR3 is 15 residues long. Germline trimming cut 1 base from V and 2 bases from J; bases unmatched to any gene: 8. The CDR3 sequence: CSARAPSGLAYEQYF. The CDR3 coding sequence is TGCAGTGCTAGAGCCCCTAGCGGCCTCGCCTACGAGCAGTACTTC.

CDR3 in amino acids: CASSPWTGKDEQFF. Written as DNA, the CDR3 is TGTGCCAGCTCACCTTGGACAGGGAAGGATGAGCAGTTCTTC. J is TRBJ2-1 and V is TRBV18; 8 nucleotides match TRBD1. CDR3 length: 14 amino acids. In germline, CDR1 is KGHSH, CDR2 LQKENI. The ends lost 3 bases at V and 8 bases at J; junction bases unmatched: 6.

The chain combines TRBV20-1 with TRBJ2-7, with 8 bases identical to TRBD2. Trimming took 0 bases from V and 3 from J; bases not matched to a gene: 16. Germline assignment: CDR1 DFQATT and CDR2 SNEGSKA (reference sequence). The CDR3 has 18 amino acids. This chain's CDR3 is CSAREARDGRASGYEQYF. DNA for the CDR3: TGCAGTGCTAGAGAGGCAAGGGACGGGAGGGCCTCAGGCTACGAGCAGTACTTC.

This clonotype was seen a handful of times. The V call is TRBV5-1, the J call TRBJ1-1; D not certain. Germline values: CDR1 SGHRS, CDR2 YFSETQ. The CDR3 sequence is 15 residues long. Trimming cost V 4 bases and J 0 bases, with 13 bases left between them. The chain's CDR3 is CASSLMTPMNTEAFF. CDR3 nucleotides: TGCGCCAGCAGCCTGATGACACCAATGAACACTGAAGCTTTCTTT.

This clonotype was counted between two and nine times. The CDR3 DNA reads as TGTGCCAGCAGCTTAACAAACTCGGGAGGGCATCAGCCCCAGCATTTT. Translated: CASSLTNSGGHQPQHF. The gene calls are TRBV7-8 and TRBJ1-5; D gene uncertain. Germline CDR1 SGHVS, CDR2 FQNEAQ. CDR3 size: 16 residues. V was cut by 2 bases and J by 5 bases, with 16 bases left in between.

The V gene is TRBV5-1, the J gene TRBJ2-7; TRBD2 matches at 9 bases. CDR1 is SGHRS, CDR2 YFSETQ, per germline. With V trimmed by 4 bases and J by 1 base, 6 bases remained unmatched. This CDR3 is 15 amino acids long. Here the CDR3 reads CASSGLAGLSYEQYF. The CDR3 DNA is TGCGCCAGCAGCGGGCTAGCGGGGTTATCCTACGAGCAGTACTTC. Full variable domain (missing parts from reference TRBV5-1 and TRBJ2-7): KAGVTQTPRYLIKTRGQQVTLSCSPISGHRSVSWYQQTPGQGLQFLFEYFSETQRNKGNFPGRFSGRQFSNSRSEMNVSTLELGDSALYLCASSGLAGLSYEQYFGPGTRLTVT.

The chain carries TRBV5-6 and TRBJ2-3, with D hard to call. The germline V gene encodes CDR1 SGHDT and CDR2 YYEEEE. The CDR3 has 15 amino acids. V lost 1 base, J lost 0 bases, and 9 bases lay in between. CDR3 sequence: CASSLRIPSTDTQYF. In DNA, the CDR3 is TGTGCCAGCAGCTTGCGAATTCCTAGCACAGATACGCAGTATTTT.

The chain carries TRBV5-1 and TRBJ2-7; possible D gene TRBD2, 6 bases. CDR3 length: 16 amino acids. V gave up 0 bases and J gave up 2 bases, with 15 bases separating them. Germline V gene data show CDR1 as SGHRS and CDR2 as YFSETQ. CDR3 residues: CASSLGAGTGTYEQYF. In DNA, the CDR3 is TGCGCCAGCAGCTTGGGGGCCGGGACTGGAACCTACGAGCAGTACTTC.

There are a few counts of this clonotype. The chain couples TRBV2 to TRBJ2-5; 10 bases match TRBD2. The CDR3 has 12 amino acids. V shed 8 bases and J 4 bases; nucleotides not matched to a gene: 1. In germline, CDR1 is SNHLY, CDR2 FYNNEI. The DNA for the CDR3 is TGTGCCAGCTTAGCGGGAGGAGAGACCCAGTACTTC. It yields the protein CASLAGGETQYF.

The V gene is TRBV20-1, the J gene TRBJ2-7, with D unresolved. Deletions cut 2 bases from V and 6 bases from J, with 14 bases between. The CDR3 covers 13 residues. Germline CDR1 reads DFQATT; CDR2 reads SNEGSKA (reference sequence). CDR3 protein: CSARPQQSGEQYF. In DNA, the CDR3 is TGCAGTGCTAGACCGCAGCAATCTGGCGAGCAGTACTTC.

This clonotype was observed a few times. This sequence joins TRBV5-1 and TRBJ1-2, with TRBD1 matching 10 bases. Germline V CDR1 and CDR2: SGHRS, YFSETQ. The V segment lost 4 bases and the J segment 5 bases; nucleotides outside the gene matches: 8. CDR3 length equals 15 residues. The CDR3 protein is CASSPPGQGKYGYTF. As DNA, the CDR3 is TGCGCCAGCAGCCCGCCGGGACAGGGGAAGTATGGCTACACCTTC.

This clonotype has a handful of counts. The V gene is TRBV7-8, the J gene TRBJ1-4; 7 bases fit TRBD1. The V and J ends lost 4 bases and 8 bases, in that order; junction bases with no gene match: 10. The germline CDR1 and CDR2 sequences are SGHVS and FQNEAQ. The CDR3 is made up of 15 amino acids. The CDR3 region has the DNA TGTGCCAGCAGCTCCAACAGGGGAGGACAGGAAAAACTGTTTTTT. Its protein product is CASSSNRGGQEKLFF.

This clonotype has only a few counts. CDR3 sequence (DNA): TGCAGTGCCCAGAGGGGGTCCCTTTCAGGGAATGAGCAGTTCTTC. Amino acids: CSAQRGSLSGNEQFF. The genes are TRBV20-1 and TRBJ2-1, with a possible D match to TRBD1 (6 bases). Per the germline V gene, CDR1 is DFQATT and CDR2 is SNEGSKA (reference sequence). This CDR3 comprises 15 residues. V lost 6 bases to trimming and J lost 7 bases, with 22 bases between them.

This clonotype was counted only a few times. The chain is built from TRBV12-3 or TRBV12-4 and TRBJ1-5; D uncertain. The CDR3 length is 13 residues. V was cut by 6 bases and J by 3 bases, with 9 bases left in between. CDR3 coding DNA: TGTGCCAGCAGCCTCAGGTTCAATCAGCCCCAGCATTTT. It encodes CASSLRFNQPQHF.

This clonotype was observed a few times. This chain connects TRBV7-9 to TRBJ1-1; 9 bases agree with TRBD1. CDR1 and CDR2 (germline): SEHNR, FQNEAQ (reference sequence). The junction had 14 bases not matched to a gene; V was cut back by 5 bases and J by 4 bases. The CDR3 consists of 17 residues. This CDR3 is CASSPFSGTGIRTEAFF. Written as DNA, the CDR3 is TGTGCCAGCAGCCCTTTCTCCGGGACAGGGATCCGCACTGAAGCTTTCTTT.

The J gene is TRBJ2-1, the V gene TRBV28; 10 nucleotides agree with TRBD2. V lost 8 bases and J lost 9; bases outside the gene matches: 13. Looked up from germline, CDR1 is MDHEN and CDR2 is SYDVKM. The CDR3 runs 15 residues. This CDR3 reads CASGKLAGLRGEQFF. In DNA, the CDR3 is TGTGCCAGCGGGAAACTAGCGGGATTAAGGGGTGAGCAGTTCTTC.

The chain carries TRBV4-3 and TRBJ2-1; D might be TRBD1 (5 bases). Per germline, CDR1 LGHNA and CDR2 YSLEER. V gave up 2 bases and J gave up 7 bases, with 9 bases separating them. This CDR3 has 13 amino acids. The chain's CDR3 is CASSQSRVNEQFF. In DNA, the CDR3 is TGCGCCAGCAGCCAATCCAGGGTGAATGAGCAGTTCTTC.

The chain recombines TRBV29-1 with TRBJ2-1; D tentatively reads TRBD1 or TRBD2 (5 bases each). V dropped 3 bases and J dropped 4 bases, with 13 bases sitting between them. Germline CDR1 reads SQVTM; CDR2 reads ANQGSEA. The length of the CDR3 is 14 residues. In DNA form, the CDR3 reads TGCAGCGTTGATAGCCCGGGGCCATACAATGAGCAGTTCTTC. Encoded protein: CSVDSPGPYNEQFF.

This clonotype has a count of ten or more. V and J are TRBV5-1 and TRBJ2-2, with D tentatively TRBD1 (6 bases). Trimming removed 2 bases at V and 0 bases at J, with 8 bases between. Germline V CDR1 and CDR2: SGHRS, YFSETQ. There are 15 residues in the CDR3. This CDR3 is CASSLGQSNTGELFF. The DNA of the CDR3 is TGCGCCAGCAGCTTAGGACAGTCGAACACCGGGGAGCTGTTTTTT. The variable domain in full, with the rest retrieved from reference TRBV5-1 and TRBJ2-2, is KAGVTQTPRYLIKTRGQQVTLSCSPISGHRSVSWYQQTPGQGLQFLFEYFSETQRNKGNFPGRFSGRQFSNSRSEMNVSTLELGDSALYLCASSLGQSNTGELFFGEGSRLTVL.